One and the same sample provided the 15 T cell receptor beta chains below, sequenced in a study of T cell responses to AZD1222 COVID-19 vaccine. Clones were read by immunoSEQ multiplex PCR, and TCRdb kept only the in-frame ones, dropping some. The data hold about 140,000 clones, with 90% observed a single time. Sample: peripheral blood, taken on day 0 of AZD1222 vaccination. The receptors derive from an adult in good health.

This chain links TRBV4-1 with TRBJ1-6, with D perhaps matching TRBD1 (5 bases). The V gene's germline CDR1 is MGHRA and CDR2 YSYEKL. This CDR3 spans 17 amino acids. Trimming shortened V by 2 bases and J by 11 bases, and 22 bases separated the two germline ends. CDR3 amino acids: CASSQSPRQGPRAPLHF. The CDR3 DNA follows: TGCGCCAGCAGCCAAAGCCCCAGGCAGGGACCTCGGGCACCCCTCCACTTT.

This clone was detected a few times. V gene TRBV5-1 combines with J gene TRBJ1-1; 10 nucleotides line up with TRBD1. V gave up 4 bases and J gave up 6 bases; unmatched junction bases: 21. The CDR3 covers 19 residues. CDR1 SGHRS and CDR2 YFSETQ come from the germline V gene. The chain's CDR3 is CASSRTHRQGASLTPEAFF. Here the CDR3 DNA reads TGCGCCAGCAGCCGAACCCACCGACAGGGGGCGTCCCTTACTCCTGAAGCTTTCTTT. The complete variable domain, with remaining parts taken from reference TRBV5-1 and TRBJ1-1, reads KAGVTQTPRYLIKTRGQQVTLSCSPISGHRSVSWYQQTPGQGLQFLFEYFSETQRNKGNFPGRFSGRQFSNSRSEMNVSTLELGDSALYLCASSRTHRQGASLTPEAFFGQGTRLTVV.

This clone is medium-sized by share. The chain links TRBV30 to TRBJ1-3; D unclear. V was pared by 0 bases and J by 3 bases, with 6 bases between. The CDR3 length is 13 residues. Germline loops: CDR1 GTSNPN, CDR2 SVGIG (reference sequence). The DNA of the CDR3 is TGTGCCTGGAGTGTAAACGGTGGAAACACCATATATTTT. Its protein is CAWSVNGGNTIYF.

This chain joins TRBV11-2 and TRBJ2-1, with 10 bases aligning to TRBD2. The V gene end was trimmed by 5 bases and the J gene end by 9 bases; junction bases not matched to a gene: 7. The germline V gene encodes CDR1 SGHAT and CDR2 FQNNGV. This CDR3 contains 14 residues. This CDR3 reads CASSATSGWGEQFF. The CDR3 DNA is TGTGCCAGCAGCGCGACTAGCGGGTGGGGTGAGCAGTTCTTC.

The chain has TRBV11-3 and TRBJ1-2; TRBD1 might be the D (5 bases). The V and J ends lost 5 bases and 2 bases respectively, with 15 bases between them. The CDR3 consists of 15 residues. The V gene's germline CDR1 is SGHNT and CDR2 YENEEA. The CDR3 spells CASSPVRGPNYGYTF. Written as DNA, the CDR3 is TGTGCCAGCAGCCCAGTCCGGGGCCCAAACTATGGCTACACCTTC.

The chain links TRBV7-3 to TRBJ2-1, with 11 bases matching TRBD2. J lost 0 bases, V lost 5 bases, and 15 bases had no gene match. Germline V gene sequence: CDR1 SGHTA, CDR2 FQGTGA. The CDR3 loop spans 20 amino acids. DNA of the CDR3: TGTGCCAGCAGCGCCCCCCGGACTAGCGGGCGAGGAAGCTCCTACAATGAGCAGTTCTTC. Protein: CASSAPRTSGRGSSYNEQFF.

The J gene is TRBJ2-1, the V gene TRBV6-2 or TRBV6-3; D gene ambiguous. V lost 2 bases, J lost 4 bases, and 15 bases lay in between. Germline loops: CDR1 MNHEY, CDR2 SVGEGT. The CDR3 extends over 16 amino acids. CDR3 residues: CASSYMDQTPYNEQFF. The DNA of the CDR3 is TGTGCCAGCAGTTACATGGACCAAACACCATACAATGAGCAGTTCTTC.

The count of this clone is one. The V and J genes are TRBV3-1 (or the pseudogene TRBV3-2) and TRBJ1-1, with D perhaps matching TRBD1 (6 bases). The CDR3 runs to 12 residues. Trimming left V 4 bases short and J 6 bases short, with 9 bases between. Per the germline V gene, CDR1 is LGHDT and CDR2 is YNNKEL (reference sequence). CDR3 in DNA: TGTGCCAGCAGCCGTAGGGGGTCTGAAGCTTTCTTT. Translating gives CASSRRGSEAFF.

This chain connects TRBV4-2 to TRBJ1-2; D remains unclear. Germline lookup yields CDR1 LGHNA and CDR2 YNFKEQ. V lost 0 bases and J 4 bases, leaving 9 bases between the germline ends. CDR3 size: 14 residues. Written as DNA, the CDR3 is TGTGCCAGCAGCCAAGATGCCATCTCCTATGGCTACACCTTC. Protein sequence: CASSQDAISYGYTF.

There are a few counts of this clone. This chain uses TRBV2 with TRBJ1-2, with D hard to call. This CDR3 is built from 14 residues. V lost 3 bases and J lost 6, with 14 bases in between. CDR1 is SNHLY, CDR2 FYNNEI, per germline. DNA for the CDR3: TGTGCCAGCAGTGATGCCCGGGGAGTGAATGGCTACACCTTC. Protein sequence: CASSDARGVNGYTF.

V is TRBV19 and J is TRBJ1-6, with TRBD1 identical over 8 bases. The CDR3 runs to 14 residues. Germline V gene data show CDR1 as LNHDA and CDR2 as SQIVND (reference sequence). V lost 8 bases and J lost 10; bases outside the gene matches: 10. The CDR3 DNA follows: TGTGCCAGTTCGCCGGACAGGGAACGATCACCCCTCCACTTT. Protein product: CASSPDRERSPLHF.

J is TRBJ2-1 and V is TRBV5-1; TRBD2 aligns across 14 bases. This CDR3 is built from 18 residues. The germline gives CDR1 SGHRS, CDR2 YFSETQ. Trimming removed 0 bases from V and 6 bases from J; junction bases left unmatched: 8. The CDR3 here is CASSLAGTSGGRLNEQFF. The CDR3, as DNA: TGCGCCAGCAGCTTGGCCGGGACTAGCGGGGGTCGGCTCAATGAGCAGTTCTTC.

V is TRBV15 and J is TRBJ2-1; 11 bases match TRBD2. From germline, CDR1 is LNHNV and CDR2 YYDKDF (reference sequence). The CDR3 runs 16 residues. Germline trimming cut 0 bases from V and 8 bases from J; bases unmatched to any gene: 6. The chain's CDR3 is CATSRDFTSGSHEQFF. CDR3 sequence (DNA): TGTGCCACCAGCAGAGATTTTACTAGCGGGAGCCATGAGCAGTTCTTC.

This clone is a singleton in its sample. The sample contains more than one DNA sequence encoding this CDR3. The chain joins TRBV19 to TRBJ2-7; D possibly corresponds to TRBD2 (7 bases). This CDR3 comprises 15 residues. The germline V gene encodes CDR1 LNHDA and CDR2 SQIVND (reference sequence). The germline V and J ends were trimmed by 4 bases and 3 bases, with 16 bases remaining between them. The CDR3 spells CASSRGGGGGYEQYF. The CDR3 DNA sequence: TGTGCCAGTAGTAGAGGGGGGGGAGGGGGCTACGAGCAGTACTTC.

V usage is TRBV5-6 and J usage is TRBJ1-3; 7 bases are shared with TRBD1. CDR1 is SGHDT and CDR2 is YYEEEE in the germline V gene. Losses at the gene ends were 3 bases for V and 4 bases for J; bases not matched to a gene: 10. The CDR3 sequence is 16 residues long. CDR3 in amino acids: CASSSSHQGEGNTIYF. CDR3 in DNA: TGTGCCAGCAGCTCCTCTCATCAGGGGGAAGGAAACACCATATATTTT.